The sample holds many counts of the clone carrying this T cell receptor (beta chain). This record belongs to a study of T cells after yellow fever vaccination. Germline CDR1 reads SQVTM; CDR2 reads ANQGSEA. CDR3 size: 12 residues. Trimming took 5 bases from V and 10 from J, leaving 14 bases between them. MiXCR, applied by TCRdb to the 5' RACE reads, yields one record per CDR3 protein. Among about 63,000 distinct CDR3 sequences listed, 7.4% were seen once. This clonotype was sampled from a man under 40 who received the YFV17D yellow fever vaccine. This rearrangement joins TRBV29-1 to TRBJ1-4, with unresolved D. Specimen: CD8+ T cells sorted from PBMCs, collected 15 days after the yellow fever booster vaccination. Written as DNA, the CDR3 is TGCAGCGTTCAACGCGCTGAAGGAAAACTGTTTTTT. This gives the protein CSVQRAEGKLFF.